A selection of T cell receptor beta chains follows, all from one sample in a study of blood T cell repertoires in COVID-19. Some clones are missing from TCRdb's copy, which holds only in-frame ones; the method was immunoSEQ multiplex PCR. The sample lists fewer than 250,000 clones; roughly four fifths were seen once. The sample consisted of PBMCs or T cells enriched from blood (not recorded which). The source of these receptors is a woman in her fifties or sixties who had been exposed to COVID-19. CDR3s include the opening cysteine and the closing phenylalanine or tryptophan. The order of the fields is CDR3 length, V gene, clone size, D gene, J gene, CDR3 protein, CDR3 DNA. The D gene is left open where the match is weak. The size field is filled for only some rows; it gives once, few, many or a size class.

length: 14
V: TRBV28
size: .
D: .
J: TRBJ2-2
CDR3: CARMTGSGAGELFF
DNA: TGTGCCAGAATGACAGGTTCCGGGGCCGGGGAGCTGTTTTTT

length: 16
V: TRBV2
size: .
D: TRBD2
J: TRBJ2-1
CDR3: CASSEAAGGSYNEQFF
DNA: TGTGCCAGCAGTGAAGCAGCGGGGGGCTCCTACAATGAGCAGTTCTTC

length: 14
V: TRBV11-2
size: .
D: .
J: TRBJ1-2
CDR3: CASSFNFTPHGYTF
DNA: TGTGCCAGCAGCTTTAACTTTACCCCACATGGCTACACCTTC

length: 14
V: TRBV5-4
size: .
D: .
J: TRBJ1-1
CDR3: CASSLGGQVPEAFF
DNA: TGTGCCAGCAGCTTGGGGGGCCAGGTTCCTGAAGCTTTCTTT

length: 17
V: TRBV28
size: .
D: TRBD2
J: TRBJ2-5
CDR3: CASSSLSTSGGRETQYF
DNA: TGTGCCAGCAGTTCTCTTAGTACTAGCGGGGGAAGGGAGACCCAGTACTTC

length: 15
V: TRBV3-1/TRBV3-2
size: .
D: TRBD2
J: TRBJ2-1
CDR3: CASSQTSGRDNEQFF
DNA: TGTGCCAGCAGCCAGACTAGCGGGAGAGACAATGAGCAGTTCTTC

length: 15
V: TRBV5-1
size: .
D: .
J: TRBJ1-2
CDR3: CASSFGGPKTYGYTF
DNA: TGCGCCAGCAGCTTTGGAGGCCCTAAGACCTATGGCTACACCTTC

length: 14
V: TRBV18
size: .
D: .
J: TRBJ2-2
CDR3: CASSPVQPTGELFF
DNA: TGTGCCAGCTCACCAGTACAGCCCACCGGGGAGCTGTTTTTT

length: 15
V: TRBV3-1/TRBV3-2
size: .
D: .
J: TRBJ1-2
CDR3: CASSPYSLANYGYTF
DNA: TGTGCCAGCAGCCCCTACAGCTTAGCTAACTATGGCTACACCTTC

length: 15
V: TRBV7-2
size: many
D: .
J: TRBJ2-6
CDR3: CASSLQESGANVLTF
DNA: TGTGCCAGCAGCTTACAGGAATCTGGGGCCAACGTCCTGACTTTC

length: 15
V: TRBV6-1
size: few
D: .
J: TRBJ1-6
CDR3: CASSDLRGGGSPLHF
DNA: TGTGCCAGCAGTGACCTGCGGGGCGGGGGTTCACCCCTCCACTTT

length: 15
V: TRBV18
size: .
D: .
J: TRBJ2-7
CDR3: CASSPSGKRSYEQYF
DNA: TGTGCCAGCTCACCTTCGGGGAAACGGAGCTACGAGCAGTACTTC

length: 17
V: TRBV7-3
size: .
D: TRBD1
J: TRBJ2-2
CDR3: CASSFVPGQGWAGELFF
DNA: TGTGCCAGCAGCTTCGTCCCGGGACAGGGATGGGCCGGGGAGCTGTTTTTT

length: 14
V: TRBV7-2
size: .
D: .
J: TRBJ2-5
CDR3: CASSVNGGGETQYF
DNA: TGTGCCAGCAGCGTGAATGGGGGCGGAGAGACCCAGTACTTC

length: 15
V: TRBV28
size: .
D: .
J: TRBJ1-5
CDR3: CASSLGGVPNQPQHF
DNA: TGTGCCAGCAGTTTAGGGGGGGTCCCCAATCAGCCCCAGCATTTT

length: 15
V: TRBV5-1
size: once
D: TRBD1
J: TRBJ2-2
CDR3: CASSFTGGFAGELFF
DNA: TGCGCCAGCAGCTTCACAGGGGGCTTTGCTGGGGAGCTGTTTTTT

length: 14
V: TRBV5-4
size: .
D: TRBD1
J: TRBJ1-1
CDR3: CASSPTGAYTEAFF
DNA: TGTGCCAGCAGCCCTACAGGGGCATACACTGAAGCTTTCTTT

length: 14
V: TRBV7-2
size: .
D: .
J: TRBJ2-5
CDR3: CASSATRYVETQYF
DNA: TGTGCCAGCAGCGCTACTAGATATGTCGAGACCCAGTACTTC

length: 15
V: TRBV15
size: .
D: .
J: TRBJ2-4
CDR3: CATSREGGAKNIQYF
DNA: TGTGCCACCAGCAGAGAAGGGGGAGCCAAAAACATTCAGTACTTC

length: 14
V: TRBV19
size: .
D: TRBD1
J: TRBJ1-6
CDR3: CASSQGANNSPLHF
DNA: TGTGCCAGTAGTCAGGGGGCCAATAATTCACCCCTCCACTTT

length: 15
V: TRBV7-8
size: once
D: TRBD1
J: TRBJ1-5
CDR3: CASSIGTGHNQPQHF
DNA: TGTGCCAGCAGCATCGGGACAGGGCACAATCAGCCCCAGCATTTT

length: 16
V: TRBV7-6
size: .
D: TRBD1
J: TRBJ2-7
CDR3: CASSPTGQPLIHEQYF
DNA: TGTGCCAGCAGCCCTACGGGACAGCCGTTAATCCACGAGCAGTACTTC

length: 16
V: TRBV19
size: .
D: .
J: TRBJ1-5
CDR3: CASSINPAGFNQPQHF
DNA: TGTGCCAGTAGTATTAACCCCGCAGGGTTCAATCAGCCCCAGCATTTT

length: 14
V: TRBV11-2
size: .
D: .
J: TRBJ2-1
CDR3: CASSVKCGRNEQFF
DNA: TGTGCCAGCAGCGTAAAGTGTGGGAGGAATGAGCAGTTCTTC

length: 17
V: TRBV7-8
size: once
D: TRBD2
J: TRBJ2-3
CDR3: CASSLAPPAGGPDTQYF
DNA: TGTGCCAGCAGCTTAGCCCCACCAGCGGGGGGGCCAGATACGCAGTATTTT

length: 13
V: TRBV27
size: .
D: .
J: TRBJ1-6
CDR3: CASSFLRDSPLHF
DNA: TGTGCCAGCAGTTTTCTGAGGGATTCACCCCTCCACTTT

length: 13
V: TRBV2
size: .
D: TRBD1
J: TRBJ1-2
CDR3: CASGGQGVPGYTF
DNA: TGTGCCAGCGGGGGACAGGGTGTGCCCGGCTACACCTTC

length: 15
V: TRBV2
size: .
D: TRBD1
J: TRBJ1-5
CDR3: CASSEGSTGVQPQHF
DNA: TGTGCCAGCAGTGAAGGTTCGACAGGGGTTCAGCCCCAGCATTTT

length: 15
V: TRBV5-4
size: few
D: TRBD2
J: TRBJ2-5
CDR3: CASSLRTGGQETQYF
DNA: TGTGCCAGCAGCTTGAGGACGGGGGGGCAAGAGACCCAGTACTTC

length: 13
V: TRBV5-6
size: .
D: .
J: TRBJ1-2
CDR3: CASSLSGMVGYTF
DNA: TGTGCCAGCAGCTTATCGGGGATGGTTGGCTACACCTTC

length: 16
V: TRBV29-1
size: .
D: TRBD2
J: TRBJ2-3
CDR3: CSVVPSGFTSTDTQYF
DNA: TGCAGCGTTGTGCCTAGCGGGTTCACTAGCACAGATACGCAGTATTTT

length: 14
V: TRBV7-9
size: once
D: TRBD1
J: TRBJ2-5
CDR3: CASSPDRALETQYF
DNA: TGTGCCAGCAGCCCGGACAGGGCGTTAGAGACCCAGTACTTC

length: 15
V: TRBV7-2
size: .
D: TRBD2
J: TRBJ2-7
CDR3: CASSLGGPGGYEQYF
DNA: TGTGCCAGCAGCCTCGGGGGACCGGGGGGGTACGAGCAGTACTTC

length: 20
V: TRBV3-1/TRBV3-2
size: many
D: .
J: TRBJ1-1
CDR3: CASSQGGPFRPRLRERKAFF
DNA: TGTGCCAGCAGCCAAGGCGGACCCTTCAGGCCTCGGCTAAGGGAGCGGAAAGCTTTCTTT

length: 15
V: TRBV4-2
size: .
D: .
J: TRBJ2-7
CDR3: CASSQETGVDHEQYF
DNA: TGTGCCAGCAGCCAAGAAACCGGGGTGGATCACGAGCAGTACTTC

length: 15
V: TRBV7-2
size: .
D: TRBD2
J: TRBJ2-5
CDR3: CASSKLGGVVETQYF
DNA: TGTGCCAGCAGCAAACTCGGGGGGGTGGTAGAGACCCAGTACTTC

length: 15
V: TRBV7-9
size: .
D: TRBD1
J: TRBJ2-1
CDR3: CASSQPSSGGNEQFF
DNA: TGTGCCAGCAGCCAGCCCTCCTCAGGGGGCAATGAGCAGTTCTTC

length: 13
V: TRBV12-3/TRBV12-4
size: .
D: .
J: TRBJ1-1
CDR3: CASSGRGGTEAFF
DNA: TGTGCCAGCAGTGGGAGGGGTGGCACTGAAGCTTTCTTT

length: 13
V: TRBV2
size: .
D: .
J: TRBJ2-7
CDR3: CASTLGGRGEQYF
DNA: TGTGCCAGCACCCTAGGGGGAAGGGGCGAGCAGTACTTC

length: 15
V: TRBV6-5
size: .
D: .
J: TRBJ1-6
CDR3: CAPTGKLIYNSPLHF
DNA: TGTGCCCCCACGGGGAAACTTATCTATAATTCACCCCTCCACTTT

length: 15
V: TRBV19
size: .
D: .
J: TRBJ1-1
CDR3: CASRGQGSGNTEAFF
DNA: TGTGCCAGTAGAGGGCAGGGGTCGGGGAACACTGAAGCTTTCTTT

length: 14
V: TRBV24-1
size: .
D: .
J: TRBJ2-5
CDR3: CATSDRRTPETQYF
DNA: TGTGCCACCAGTGACCGGCGGACTCCAGAGACCCAGTACTTC

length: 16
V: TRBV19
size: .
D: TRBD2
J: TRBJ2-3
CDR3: CASSITSGGAADTQYF
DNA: TGTGCCAGTAGTATCACTAGCGGGGGAGCGGCAGATACGCAGTATTTT

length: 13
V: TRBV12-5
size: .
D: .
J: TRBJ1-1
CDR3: CASGSPPMTEAFF
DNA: TGTGCTAGTGGTTCCCCCCCAATGACTGAAGCTTTCTTT

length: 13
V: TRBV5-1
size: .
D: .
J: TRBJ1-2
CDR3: CASSLDGLYGYTF
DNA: TGCGCCAGCAGCTTGGACGGTCTCTATGGCTACACCTTC

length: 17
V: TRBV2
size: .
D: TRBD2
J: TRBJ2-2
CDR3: CASVRGAGNLNTGELFF
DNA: TGTGCCAGCGTGCGGGGGGCTGGTAATCTAAACACCGGGGAGCTGTTTTTT

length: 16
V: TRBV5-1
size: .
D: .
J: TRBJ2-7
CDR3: CASSLARGQSSYEQYF
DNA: TGCGCCAGCAGCTTGGCACGCGGACAGAGCTCCTACGAGCAGTACTTC

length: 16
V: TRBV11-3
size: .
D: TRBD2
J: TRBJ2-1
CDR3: CASSLARTSGYNEQFF
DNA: TGTGCCAGCAGCTTAGCTCGCACTAGCGGGTACAATGAGCAGTTCTTC

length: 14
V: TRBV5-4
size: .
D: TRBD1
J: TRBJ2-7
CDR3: CASSPGQGAKEQYF
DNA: TGTGCCAGCAGCCCCGGACAGGGGGCTAAAGAGCAGTACTTC

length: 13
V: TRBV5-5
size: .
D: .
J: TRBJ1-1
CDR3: CASSYPGNTEAFF
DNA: TGTGCCAGCAGCTACCCGGGGAACACTGAAGCTTTCTTT

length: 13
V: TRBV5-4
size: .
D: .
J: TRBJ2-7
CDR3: CASSTGSSGGQYF
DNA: TGTGCCAGCAGCACAGGTTCTTCCGGGGGGCAGTACTTC

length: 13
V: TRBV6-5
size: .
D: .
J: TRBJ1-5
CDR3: CASGGALNQPQHF
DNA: TGTGCCAGTGGCGGGGCCCTCAATCAGCCCCAGCATTTT